This entry lists 22 T cell receptor beta chains sequenced from one sample in a study of human T cells and chemical hapten exposure. This sample's time point: pre-sensitization, week 0. Indicated treatment: therapeutic diphenylcyclopropenone sensitization with weekly scalp DPC. TCRdb reprocessed the RACE reads via MiXCR and lists one record per CDR3 protein. Found here are about 90,000 distinct CDR3 sequences, around 8.8% of them singletons; the top ten hold around 2.6%. This sample comprised whole blood, obtained in connection with sensitization to the hapten diphenylcyclopropenone (DPC). All receptors come from a man aged 40-50 years with alopecia areata. Some clones in this sample may be carry-over from other donors' samples.

This clonotype occurred a few times. The chain links TRBV5-1 to TRBJ2-6, with 12 bases lining up with TRBD1. J was trimmed by 2 bases and V by 2 bases; bases with no gene match: 5. The CDR3 sequence is 18 residues long. In germline, CDR1 is SGHRS, CDR2 YFSETQ. CDR3 DNA sequence: TGCGCCAGCAGCTTTCCCGGGACAGGGGGCGCTGGGGCCAACGTCCTGACTTTC. It yields the protein CASSFPGTGGAGANVLTF.

The table lists this clonotype with many counts. The chain has TRBV28 and TRBJ2-5; 8 bases are a match to TRBD2. The ends lost 8 bases at V and 0 bases at J; junction bases unmatched: 8. The CDR3 is 15 residues long. Germline V lookup: CDR1 MDHEN, CDR2 SYDVKM. CDR3 in DNA: TGTGCCAGCGGCGGGGGGACAAACCACCAAGAGACCCAGTACTTC. Protein sequence: CASGGGTNHQETQYF.

This clonotype turned up a few times. The J gene is TRBJ2-7, the V gene TRBV19, with D possibly matching TRBD1 (5 bases). Germline loops: CDR1 LNHDA, CDR2 SQIVND (reference sequence). This CDR3 spans 16 amino acids. V lost 0 bases, J lost 1 base, and 13 bases lay in between. The CDR3 protein is CASSIEVTGISYEQYF. The CDR3 bases are TGTGCCAGTAGTATAGAAGTCACAGGTATTTCCTACGAGCAGTACTTC.

The CDR3 reads CASSYSRTGGANTIYF. The CDR3 nucleotides read TGTGCCAGCAGTTACTCCCGGACAGGGGGCGCGAACACCATATATTTT. The chain recombines TRBV6-2 or TRBV6-3 with TRBJ1-3, with 11 bases matching TRBD1. This CDR3 contains 16 residues. With 0 bases clipped from V and 7 bases from J, the junction kept 5 bases outside the gene matches. Germline CDR1 and CDR2: MNHEY and SVGEGT.

This clonotype has a handful of counts. This chain uses TRBV7-9 with TRBJ2-7; possibly TRBD1 for D (6 bases). The V and J ends lost 5 bases and 7 bases respectively, with 15 bases between them. Germline CDR1 and CDR2: SEHNR and FQNEAQ (reference sequence). There are 13 residues in the CDR3. The CDR3 loop reads CASSPIQGSEQYV. The DNA of the CDR3 is TGTGCCAGCAGCCCAATACAGGGTTCTGAGCAGTACGTC.

The chain recombines TRBV6-2 or TRBV6-3 with TRBJ2-1; D might be TRBD2 (6 bases). V was trimmed by 7 bases and J by 4 bases, leaving 11 bases between them. The CDR3 covers 13 residues. Per germline, CDR1 MNHEY and CDR2 SVGEGT. The CDR3 here is CASTPGGYNEQFF. The CDR3 DNA is TGTGCCAGCACTCCCGGGGGATACAATGAGCAGTTCTTC.

This clonotype was counted a few times. CDR3: CASSITGQPQHF. The CDR3, as DNA: TGTGCCAGCAGTATTACGGGTCAGCCCCAGCATTTT. The chain employs TRBV27 and TRBJ1-5; D remains ambiguous. V lost 5 bases and J 6 bases, leaving 8 bases between the germline ends. The CDR3 consists of 12 residues. Germline V gives CDR1 MNHEY, CDR2 SMNVEV (reference sequence).

The rearrangement links TRBV1 to TRBJ2-3; the table's TRBD2 call for D was not verified on the DNA. TRBV1 is designated a pseudogene. This CDR3 is built from 16 residues. The CDR3 spells CTSSQKPGLRTDTQYF. CDR3 in DNA: TGCACCAGCAGCCAGAAACCGGGACTCCGCACAGATACGCAGTATTTT.

V usage is TRBV5-6 and J usage is TRBJ2-3; 8 bases line up with TRBD1. Germline CDR1 is SGHDT and CDR2 is YYEEEE. V dropped 4 bases and J dropped 2; count of bases not matched to a gene: 6. The CDR3 covers 15 residues. The chain's CDR3 is CASSPSDRATDTQYF. DNA for the CDR3: TGTGCCAGCAGCCCCTCGGACAGGGCCACAGATACGCAGTATTTT. The whole variable domain, filled in from reference TRBV5-6 and TRBJ2-3, reads DAGVTQSPTHLIKTRGQQVTLRCSPKSGHDTVSWYQQALGQGPQFIFQYYEEEERQRGNFPDRFSGHQFPNYSSELNVNALLLGDSALYLCASSPSDRATDTQYFGPGTRLTVL.

CDR3 loop: CASSPPRTGRGDTQYF. CDR3 DNA: TGTGCCAGCTCACCACCGAGGACGGGTCGGGGAGATACGCAGTATTTT. This sequence joins TRBV18 and TRBJ2-3; perhaps TRBD2 as D (5 bases). The CDR3 extends over 16 amino acids. Germline V gives CDR1 KGHSH, CDR2 LQKENI. V dropped 0 bases and J dropped 5 bases, with 15 bases sitting between them.

Notes on this clonotype: A much larger clone is a single base away; this may be a read error. The chain links TRBV28 to TRBJ2-1; weak D call: TRBD1 (5 bases). Germline CDR1 is MDHEN and CDR2 is SYDVKM. The CDR3 sequence is 13 residues long. The CDR3 loop reads CDSPGKGSNEQFF. The CDR3 DNA sequence: TGTGACAGCCCAGGGAAGGGGTCGAATGAGCAGTTCTTC.

This clonotype was picked up a small number of times. The gene calls are TRBV24-1 and TRBJ2-3; 12 nucleotides line up with TRBD1. The CDR3 runs to 16 residues. From germline, CDR1 is KGHDR and CDR2 SFDVKD. Trimming at V came to 4 bases and at J to 5 bases, leaving 6 bases not matched to a gene. CDR3 sequence reads: CATSDRGTGGGDTQYF. The CDR3 coding sequence is TGTGCCACCAGTGACCGAGGGACAGGGGGCGGAGATACGCAGTATTTT.

This clonotype has more than one count but fewer than ten. The rearrangement links TRBV7-2 to TRBJ2-5, with D possibly being TRBD1 (7 bases). V shed 1 base and J shed 7 bases, with 16 bases lying between them. Germline CDR1 and CDR2: SGHTA and FQGNSA. The length of the CDR3 is 15 residues. CDR3 protein: CASSLGDREEGTQYF. The CDR3 DNA sequence: TGTGCCAGCAGCTTAGGAGACAGGGAGGAAGGGACCCAGTACTTC.

Regarding this clonotype: The junction departs from germline at one end; a sequencing error may be responsible. The chain couples TRBV18 to TRBJ2-7, with a weak D call TRBD2 (6 bases). This CDR3 contains 14 residues. The germline V gene has CDR1 KGHSH and CDR2 LQKENI. In DNA form, the CDR3 reads TGTGCCAGCTCACCACGCGGGGTCTCCTACGAGCAGCACTTC. It specifies CASSPRGVSYEQHF.

J is TRBJ2-7 and V is TRBV7-2; D possibly corresponds to TRBD2 (7 bases). Germline V gene sequence: CDR1 SGHTA, CDR2 FQGNSA. The CDR3 loop spans 16 amino acids. V shed 5 bases and J shed 2 bases, with 19 bases lying between them. The CDR3 protein is CASSPGGRASTYEQYF. The CDR3 nucleotides read TGTGCCAGCAGCCCGGGGGGCAGGGCCAGTACCTACGAGCAGTACTTC.

This clonotype was seen a handful of times. The chain recombines TRBV9 with TRBJ2-7; no clear D gene. The CDR3 has 13 amino acids. Germline CDR1 is SGDLS and CDR2 is YYNGEE. Trimming stripped 0 bases from V and 2 bases from J, with 6 bases between. CDR3 loop: CASSVVRTYEQYV. As DNA, the CDR3 is TGTGCCAGCAGCGTAGTGCGAACCTACGAGCAGTACGTC.

At least ten counts were recorded for this clonotype. This sequence joins TRBV25-1 and TRBJ1-1; 12 bases line up with TRBD1. J gave up 4 bases and V 7 bases, and 19 bases lay outside the gene matches. The CDR3 spans 19 residues. Germline CDR1 is MGHDK and CDR2 is SYGVNS. The CDR3 here is CASTPGTGGWLAFTTEAFF. CDR3 DNA sequence: TGTGCCAGCACCCCCGGGACAGGGGGCTGGTTGGCCTTCACCACTGAAGCTTTCTTT.

The sample holds many counts of this clonotype. The chain couples TRBV6-6 to TRBJ1-5; possible D gene TRBD1, 6 bases. Germline CDR1 reads MNHNY; CDR2 reads SVGAGI (reference sequence). This CDR3 comprises 15 residues. Between the trimmed V and J ends, which lost 5 bases and 1 base, there was a span of 12 bases. The CDR3 nucleotides read TGTGCCAGCAGTCGGGGTAGGGGGAGCAATCAGCCCCAGCATTTT. Residues: CASSRGRGSNQPQHF.

This clonotype was counted between two and nine times. V gene TRBV20-1 combines with J gene TRBJ2-1; TRBD2 aligns across 10 bases. The CDR3 spans 14 residues. The germline gives CDR1 DFQATT, CDR2 SNEGSKA (reference sequence). The trim removed 3 bases at V and 9 bases at J, leaving 8 bases unmatched. CDR3 protein: CSASRGLASPEQFF. CDR3 nucleotide sequence: TGCAGTGCTAGTAGGGGACTAGCGTCTCCTGAGCAGTTCTTC.

This clonotype was seen repeatedly, ten times or more. The chain couples TRBV30 to TRBJ1-1, with D perhaps TRBD1 (6 bases). Deletions cut 1 base from V and 5 bases from J, with 14 bases between. The length of the CDR3 is 14 residues. Germline assignment: CDR1 GTSNPN and CDR2 SVGIG (reference sequence). In DNA form, the CDR3 reads TGTGCCTGGAGTGATTGGCAGGGGAATACTGAAGCTTTCTTT. Its translation is CAWSDWQGNTEAFF.

The V gene is TRBV24-1, the J gene TRBJ2-2; unclear D gene. The CDR3 has 14 residues. From germline, CDR1 is KGHDR and CDR2 SFDVKD. Trimming removed 4 bases at V and 0 bases at J, with 5 bases between. CDR3 sequence reads: CATSEAPNTGELFF. The DNA of the CDR3 is TGTGCCACCAGTGAGGCACCGAACACCGGGGAGCTGTTTTTT.

The rearrangement links TRBV7-6 to TRBJ2-5, with D perhaps assigned TRBD1 or TRBD2 (5 bases each). Trimming removed 5 bases from V and 1 base from J, with 14 bases in between. Germline assignment: CDR1 SGHVS and CDR2 FNYEAQ. CDR3 length: 15 amino acids. The CDR3 sequence: CASSPVGAGQETQYF. For the CDR3, the DNA is TGTGCCAGCAGCCCGGTCGGGGCGGGCCAAGAGACCCAGTACTTC. Full variable domain (missing parts from reference TRBV7-6 and TRBJ2-5): GAGVSQSPRYKVTKRGQDVALRCDPISGHVSLYWYRQALGQGPEFLTYFNYEAQQDKSGLPNDRFSAERPEGSISTLTIQRTEQRDSAMYRCASSPVGAGQETQYFGPGTRLLVL.